This TCR beta chain was identified during a study of T cells in tuberculosis. For the study at large: A South African cohort included IGRA-negative adolescents, latently infected IGRA-positive adolescents and adults with active tuberculosis.

The data were produced by immunoSEQ multiplex PCR, yet TCRdb's version contains in-frame clones alone and is incomplete. The data contain about 36,000 clones, approximately 93% of them singletons. The CDR3 consists of 16 residues. Losses at the gene ends were 2 bases for V and 0 bases for J; bases not matched to a gene: 5. From germline, CDR1 is SGHDT and CDR2 YYEEEE. A note on this clone: The antigen remains undetermined.

Study-wide points: Active tuberculosis patients had shorter CDR3-alpha; the beta difference was nonsignificant.

Each clinical donor contributed on average approximately 90,000 T cells from unsorted cryopreserved PBMC. The TCR comes from a donor aged 10 to 29 with latent tuberculosis or without tuberculosis infection. The material sequenced was PBMCs. This sequence joins TRBV5-6 and TRBJ2-7, with 10 bases aligning to TRBD2. CDR3 sequence: CASSFDSGGPSYEQYF. CDR3 DNA sequence: TGTGCCAGCAGCTTCGATAGCGGGGGGCCCTCCTACGAGCAGTACTTC.